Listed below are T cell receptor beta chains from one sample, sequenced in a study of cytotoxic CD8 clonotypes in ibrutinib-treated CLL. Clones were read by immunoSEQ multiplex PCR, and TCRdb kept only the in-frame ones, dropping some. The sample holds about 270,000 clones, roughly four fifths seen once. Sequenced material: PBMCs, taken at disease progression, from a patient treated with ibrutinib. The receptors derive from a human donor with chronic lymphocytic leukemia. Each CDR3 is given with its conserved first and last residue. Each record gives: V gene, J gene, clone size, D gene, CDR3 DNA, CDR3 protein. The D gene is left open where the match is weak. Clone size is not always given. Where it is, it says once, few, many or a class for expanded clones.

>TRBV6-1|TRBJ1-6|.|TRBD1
TGTGCCAGCAGTGTCCCCACGTGGATGGGACAGGGTGGTTCACCCCTCCACTTT
CASSVPTWMGQGGSPLHF
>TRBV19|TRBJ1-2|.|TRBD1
TGTGCCAGTAGTACCGCACAGGGGGCGGACTATGGCTACACCTTC
CASSTAQGADYGYTF
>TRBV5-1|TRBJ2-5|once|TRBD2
TGCGCCAGCAGACTTGGGGCGGGAGGAGTCCTTGAGACCCAGTACTTC
CASRLGAGGVLETQYF
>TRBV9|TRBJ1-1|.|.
TGTGCCAGCAGCGTAGTGAGAGGGGGCACTGAAGCTTTCTTT
CASSVVRGGTEAFF
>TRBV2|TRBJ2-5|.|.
TGTGCCACCGCCCCAGCCCAAGAGACCCAGTACTTC
CATAPAQETQYF
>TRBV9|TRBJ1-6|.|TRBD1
TGTGCCAGCAGCGGTCAGGGGGCGAATTCACCCCTCCACTTT
CASSGQGANSPLHF
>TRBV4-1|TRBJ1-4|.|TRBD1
TGCGCCAGCAGGTTACAGGGGGCGACCGAAAAACTGTTTTTT
CASRLQGATEKLFF
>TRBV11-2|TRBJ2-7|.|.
TGTGCCAGCAGCTTAGGCCTAGCGGAGCAGTACTTC
CASSLGLAEQYF
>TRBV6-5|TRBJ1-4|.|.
TGTGCCAGCAGTTACGAGGGGGATAATGAAAAACTGTTTTTT
CASSYEGDNEKLFF
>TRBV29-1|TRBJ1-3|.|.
TGCAGCGCCCTAAGGGGGGCATCTGGAAACACCATATATTTT
CSALRGASGNTIYF
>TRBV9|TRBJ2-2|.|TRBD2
TGTGCCAGCAGCGTAGGGCTAGCGGGATTGGGGGAGCTGTTTTTT
CASSVGLAGLGELFF
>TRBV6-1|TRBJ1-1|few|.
TGTGCCAGCACCAAGAACACTGAAGCTTTCTTT
CASTKNTEAFF
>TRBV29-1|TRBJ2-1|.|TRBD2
TGCAGCGTTGTGGGAGGCGGGAGCCCTTCCTACAATGAGCAGTTCTTC
CSVVGGGSPSYNEQFF
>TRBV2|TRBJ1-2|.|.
TGTGCCAGCAGCAGTTTTAGTGGCTACACCTTC
CASSSFSGYTF
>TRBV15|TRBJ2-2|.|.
TGTGCCACCAGCAGAGACGTTGGCAGGGCGAACACCGGGGAGCTGTTTTTT
CATSRDVGRANTGELFF
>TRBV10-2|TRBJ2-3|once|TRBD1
TGCGCCAGCAGTGAGCGAAGGACAGGCCGCACAGATACGCAGTATTTT
CASSERRTGRTDTQYF
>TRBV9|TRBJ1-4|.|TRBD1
TGTGCCAGCAGCGTAGACAGCAGGGGGCCGACTAATGAAAAACTGTTTTTT
CASSVDSRGPTNEKLFF
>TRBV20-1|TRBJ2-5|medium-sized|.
TGCAGTGGGATAAGTCAAGAGACCCAGTACTTC
CSGISQETQYF
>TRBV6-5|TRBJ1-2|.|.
TGTGCCAGCAGTTACTCACAGGATCGTGGCTACACCTTC
CASSYSQDRGYTF
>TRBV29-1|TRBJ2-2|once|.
TGCAGCGTTACCTGGGGAGTCCCCGGGGAGCTGTTTTTT
CSVTWGVPGELFF
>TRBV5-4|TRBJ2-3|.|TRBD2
TGTGCCAGCGAGAGTAGCGGGGGGGCCCCCGATACGCAGTATTTT
CASESSGGAPDTQYF
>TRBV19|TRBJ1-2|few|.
TGTGCCAGTAGCCTGGAACAGGGTATCAACACCTTC
CASSLEQGINTF